A single sample is the source of the 4 T cell receptor beta chains below, sequenced in a study of cytomegalovirus exposure and HLA in healthy donors. With 60 Vbeta and 13 Jbeta primers, the PCR was carried out. This table comes from immunoSEQ multiplex PCR, and its TCRdb copy is limited to in-frame clones, with some not included. The data contain about 140,000 clones, just under 85% of them seen just once; the ten biggest clones take up approximately 1.5%. Source material: PBMCs. The receptors here all came from a man aged 25 to 40 in good health and CMV-seropositive.

Only a few counts were recorded for this clone. The same CDR3 is also encoded by other DNA sequences in this sample. This rearrangement joins TRBV10-3 to TRBJ1-1, with D perhaps matching TRBD1 (5 bases). The V end was cut by 3 bases, the J end by 1 base, with 6 bases between. From germline, CDR1 is ENHRY and CDR2 SYGVKD. CDR3 length: 13 amino acids. CDR3 DNA sequence: TGTGCCATCAGTGACAGGGAGAACACTGAAGCTTTCTTT. It is translated as CAISDRENTEAFF.

This sequence joins TRBV6-6 and TRBJ1-3; D is undetermined. The CDR3 length is 13 residues. Germline CDR1 MNHNY, CDR2 SVGAGI (reference sequence). V was shortened by 6 bases and J by 4 bases, with 10 bases between the two germline ends. CDR3 nucleotides: TGTGCCAGCAGGGGGAGTCCAGGAAACACCATATATTTT. Protein: CASRGSPGNTIYF.

The chain has TRBV11-3 and TRBJ2-7, with a tentative D call TRBD1 (6 bases). The CDR3 has 14 amino acids. Trimming cost V 5 bases and J 0 bases, with 11 bases left between them. Germline-derived CDR1 and CDR2 are SGHNT and YENEEA. Here the CDR3 DNA reads TGTGCCAGCAGCGGCCTCAGGGGCTCCTACGAGCAGTACTTC. Amino acids: CASSGLRGSYEQYF.

V gene TRBV29-1 combines with J gene TRBJ2-2; D not certain. With 4 bases removed from V and 3 bases from J, the gap between germline ends came to 6 bases. This CDR3 region has 12 residues. Looked up from germline, CDR1 is SQVTM and CDR2 is ANQGSEA. CDR3 coding DNA: TGCAGCGTTGGCTATCACACCGGGGAGCTGTTTTTT. This encodes CSVGYHTGELFF.